This T cell receptor (beta chain) was sequenced during a study of T cells expressing NK-cell markers. As for the study in general: The authors derived TCR beta repertoires from sorted CD3+CD56+NKG2C+, CD3+CD56+NKG2C- and CD3+CD56-NKG2C+ T cells. General study findings and limits: The dominant NKG2C+ clonotypes represented about 1.0-7.5% of CD8+ T cells in five or six donors.

Points on this clonotype: The antigen remains unidentified.

With the 5' RACE reads reprocessed, TCRdb shows one record per CDR3 protein and no DNA. This table lists about 160,000 distinct CDR3 sequences. This CDR3 contains 16 residues. Germline CDR1 and CDR2: MDHEN and SYDVKM. Sequencing used blood T cells: a sorted CD56 or NKG2C T cell subset, CD4+ or CD8+ T cells, or bulk PBMC T cells (not recorded which). The rearrangement links TRBV28 to TRBJ2-2; TCRdb's D call of TRBD1 is untestable without DNA. This receptor was taken from a man aged 18-70 years in good health. The CDR3 is CASSPRVPRLTGELFF.